The 10 T cell receptor beta chains given below trace back to one sample, sequenced in a study of cytomegalovirus exposure and HLA in healthy donors. PCR employed 60 Vbeta and 13 Jbeta primers. Sequencing was performed with immunoSEQ multiplex PCR; in TCRdb, only in-frame clones are kept and a portion is missing. The table lists fewer than 150,000 clones. The sequenced sample consisted of PBMCs. The receptors here all came from a man aged 18 to 35 in good health and CMV-seronegative.

This chain connects TRBV29-1 to TRBJ1-1, with D possibly matching TRBD1 (6 bases). Trimming took off 7 bases at V and 5 bases at J, with 14 bases between the two ends. Germline loops: CDR1 SQVTM, CDR2 ANQGSEA. The CDR3 runs 12 residues. The CDR3 coding sequence is TGCAGCGCTTACAGGGACGGGACTGAAGCTTTCTTT. Translation: CSAYRDGTEAFF.

The gene calls are TRBV28 and TRBJ1-2, with D perhaps TRBD1 (6 bases). CDR1 is MDHEN and CDR2 is SYDVKM in the germline V gene. Between the trimmed V and J ends, which lost 5 bases and 2 bases, there was a span of 6 bases. The CDR3 is made up of 12 amino acids. CDR3 DNA: TGTGCCAGCAGTACAGGGAACTATGGCTACACCTTC. As protein: CASSTGNYGYTF.

The chain recombines TRBV7-9 with TRBJ2-4; weak D call: TRBD1 (6 bases). The CDR3 loop spans 14 amino acids. The germline V and J ends were trimmed by 6 bases and 6 bases, with 15 bases remaining between them. From germline, CDR1 is SEHNR and CDR2 FQNEAQ (reference sequence). CDR3 coding DNA: TGTGCCAGCAGTCCACTACAGGGACGAAACATTCAGTACTTC. As protein: CASSPLQGRNIQYF.

V is TRBV7-9 and J is TRBJ1-2; maybe TRBD1 (6 bases). The V end lost 0 bases, the J end lost 2 bases, and 13 bases lay between the germline ends. CDR3 length: 16 amino acids. CDR1 and CDR2 (germline): SEHNR, FQNEAQ (reference sequence). The CDR3 loop reads CASSLAHGGRNYGYTF. CDR3 sequence (DNA): TGTGCCAGCAGCTTAGCCCACGGGGGGCGGAACTATGGCTACACCTTC.

The chain combines TRBV6-1 with TRBJ1-5; TRBD1 agrees at 8 bases. Germline V CDR1 and CDR2: MNHNS, SASEGT. V shed 8 bases and J 4 bases; nucleotides not matched to a gene: 10. The CDR3 length is 15 residues. The CDR3 loop is CASLLPGQGNQPQHF. The CDR3 bases are TGTGCCAGCCTCCTTCCAGGACAGGGTAATCAGCCCCAGCATTTT.

The V call is TRBV7-8, the J call TRBJ2-5; 8 nucleotides align to TRBD2. V shed 5 bases, J shed 5 bases, and the junction held 10 bases outside the gene matches. The germline CDR1 and CDR2 sequences are SGHVS and FQNEAQ. This CDR3 has 15 residues. The CDR3 region is CASSQRPAGVETQYF. The CDR3 nucleotides are TGTGCCAGCAGCCAACGTCCAGCGGGAGTGGAGACCCAGTACTTC.

V is TRBV5-1 and J is TRBJ2-7, with TRBD1 as a possible D gene (5 bases). The V and J ends lost 4 bases and 5 bases respectively, with 16 bases between them. The CDR3 is 14 amino acids. Germline V gene data show CDR1 as SGHRS and CDR2 as YFSETQ. CDR3 sequence: CASSVKAGLDEQYF. CDR3 DNA: TGCGCCAGCAGCGTTAAGGCAGGGCTCGACGAGCAGTACTTC.

J is TRBJ1-3 and V is TRBV5-1; 8 nucleotides line up with TRBD1. The CDR3 is 16 residues long. V gave up 4 bases and J gave up 4 bases; unmatched junction bases: 10. Germline-derived CDR1 and CDR2 are SGHRS and YFSETQ. CDR3 sequence (DNA): TGCGCCAGCAGCGTCACCGGGACAGGCATAGGAAACACCATATATTTT. Amino acid sequence: CASSVTGTGIGNTIYF.

This chain joins TRBV28 and TRBJ1-1; possible D gene TRBD1, 6 bases. Trimming left V 3 bases short and J 10 bases short, with 15 bases between. CDR1 is MDHEN and CDR2 is SYDVKM in the germline V gene. The CDR3 is 13 amino acids. This CDR3 reads CASSLAGAMVAFF. The CDR3 nucleotides are TGTGCCAGCAGTTTGGCGGGGGCCATGGTAGCTTTCTTT.

This chain links TRBV29-1 with TRBJ2-5; the match to TRBD1 covers 10 bases. Per germline, CDR1 SQVTM and CDR2 ANQGSEA. V trimming: 7 bases; J trimming: 4 bases; junction bases outside the gene matches: 6. The CDR3 totals 13 residues. The CDR3 region is CSASGTGAETQYF. The CDR3 bases are TGCAGCGCCTCCGGGACAGGGGCAGAGACCCAGTACTTC.